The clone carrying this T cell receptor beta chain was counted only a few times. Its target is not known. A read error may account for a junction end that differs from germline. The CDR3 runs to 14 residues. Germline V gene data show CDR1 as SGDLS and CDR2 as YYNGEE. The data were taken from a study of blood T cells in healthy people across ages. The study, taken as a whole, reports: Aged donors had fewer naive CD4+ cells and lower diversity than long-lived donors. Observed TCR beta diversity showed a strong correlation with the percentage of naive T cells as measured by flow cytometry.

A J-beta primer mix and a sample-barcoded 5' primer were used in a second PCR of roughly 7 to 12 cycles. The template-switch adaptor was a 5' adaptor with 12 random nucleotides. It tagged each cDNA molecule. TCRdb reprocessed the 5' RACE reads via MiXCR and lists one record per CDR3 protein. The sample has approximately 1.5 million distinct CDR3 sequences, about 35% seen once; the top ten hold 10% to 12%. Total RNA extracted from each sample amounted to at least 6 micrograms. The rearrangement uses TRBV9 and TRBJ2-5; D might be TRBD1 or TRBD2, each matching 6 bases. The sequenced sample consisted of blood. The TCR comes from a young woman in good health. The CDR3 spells CASSVGGQQGTQYF. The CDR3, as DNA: TGTGCCAGCAGCGTTGGGGGGCAGCAAGGGACCCAGTACTTC.